The source of this TCR beta chain is a study of T cell responses to AZD1222 COVID-19 vaccine. Study-level results: Spike-specific TCR breadth and depth both grew after two AZD1222 doses. Reportedly, nearly half the spike-specific TCRs target unmutated variant regions. Seropositive at baseline were only a handful of AZD1222 recipients.

Trimming took off 8 bases at V and 0 bases at J, with 11 bases between the two ends. Looked up from germline, CDR1 is SNHLY and CDR2 is FYNNEI. The CDR3 extends over 14 amino acids. Second doses that came at about 4 or about 12 weeks were put together. Sequencing was performed with immunoSEQ multiplex PCR; in TCRdb, only in-frame clones are kept and a portion is missing. The data contain 120,000 or so clones, 84% of them singletons. A few counts support this clone. As yet, its antigen is unknown. The rearrangement uses TRBV2 and TRBJ2-1; D gene ambiguous. Sequenced here: peripheral blood, sampled 28 days after the second AZD1222 dose. The source is an adult who received the AZD1222 COVID-19 vaccine. CDR3 sequence reads: CASGPFSSYNEQFF. CDR3 nucleotide sequence: TGTGCCAGCGGCCCTTTCAGCTCCTACAATGAGCAGTTCTTC.